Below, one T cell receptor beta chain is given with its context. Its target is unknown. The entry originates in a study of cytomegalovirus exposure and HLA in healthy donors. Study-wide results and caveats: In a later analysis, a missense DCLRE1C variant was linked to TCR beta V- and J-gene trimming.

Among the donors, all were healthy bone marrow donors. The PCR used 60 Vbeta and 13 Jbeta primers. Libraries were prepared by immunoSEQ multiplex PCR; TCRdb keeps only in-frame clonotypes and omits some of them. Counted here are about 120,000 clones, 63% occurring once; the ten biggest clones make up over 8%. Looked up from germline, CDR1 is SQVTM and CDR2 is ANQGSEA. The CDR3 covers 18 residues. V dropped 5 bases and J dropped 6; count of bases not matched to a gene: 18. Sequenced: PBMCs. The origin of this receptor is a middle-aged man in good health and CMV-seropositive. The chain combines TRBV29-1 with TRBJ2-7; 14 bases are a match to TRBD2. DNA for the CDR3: TGCAGCGTTAGGCCCTCTTTTGGACTAGCGGGAGGTAGTGGCGAGCAGTACTTC. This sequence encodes CSVRPSFGLAGGSGEQYF.